This is a list of T cell receptor beta chains from one sample in a study of cytomegalovirus exposure and HLA in healthy donors. Profiling relied on immunoSEQ multiplex PCR, and the TCRdb table lists in-frame clones only, not all of them. Across some 130,000 clones, the top ten clones capture 1.5% to 2% of the sample. The sequenced material came from PBMCs. These receptors all come from a man between 18 and 35 years old in good health and CMV-seronegative. Both conserved end residues are trimmed from each CDR3. The order of the fields is J gene, V gene, CDR3 protein.

TRBJ2-7,TRBV7-9,ASSLEGTGAYEQY
TRBJ2-7,TRBV27,ASSHRGYEQY
TRBJ1-4,TRBV7-9,ASSPPDRGQGEKLF
TRBJ2-3,TRBV15,ATSRVSGIGNTQY
TRBJ2-1,TRBV4-3,ASSQHLLSGPSSYNEQF
TRBJ1-1,TRBV19,ASSFLGAIAEAF
TRBJ2-1,TRBV9,ASSVQGNALSAGTYNEQF
TRBJ1-1,TRBV9,ASSRGSEAF
TRBJ1-6,TRBV9,ASTTNRGNSPLH
NA,TRBV10-3,AIRNSGRLGSDTQH
TRBJ1-1,TRBV30,AWSARMNTEAF
TRBJ2-1,TRBV7-6,ASSLYPGKENEQF
TRBJ2-3,TRBV4-1,ASSHMRTGTDTQY
TRBJ2-1,TRBV5-1,ASSLEGTGVNEQF
TRBJ1-3,TRBV13,ASRIDRGLGNTIY
TRBJ1-1,TRBV4-3,ASSARTGPMNTEAF
TRBJ1-4,TRBV4-3,ASSQTRTGGLATNEKLF
TRBJ1-5,TRBV6-1,ASSEVSNYNQPQH
TRBJ2-7,TRBV7-9,ASRHSGSSYEQY
TRBJ1-4,TRBV2,ASSSNRQRRNEKLF
TRBJ2-1,TRBV7-8,ASSLTPTYNEQF
TRBJ1-2,TRBV29-1,SVAPRRGTGGDFYGYT
TRBJ1-4,TRBV7-8,ASSRTGYEKLF
TRBJ2-1,TRBV19,ASSHYNEQF
TRBJ2-7,TRBV6-5,ASSYSKLAGGYEQY
TRBJ2-5,TRBV7-3,ASSLSMGGLETQY
TRBJ2-2,TRBV28,ASSSSGAGELF
TRBJ2-5,TRBV4-1,ASSQAVVAGGEETQY
TRBJ1-1,TRBV30,AWCGMNTEAF
TRBJ1-4,TRBV10-3,AISESQRNEKLF
TRBJ2-3,TRBV4-2,ASLSGTDTQY
TRBJ1-1,TRBV15,ATTPDRGYTEAF
TRBJ2-2,TRBV5-6,ASSLVLGAGELF